One and the same sample provided the 32 T cell receptor beta chains below, sequenced in a study of T cell responses to AZD1222 COVID-19 vaccine. Method: immunoSEQ multiplex PCR; TCRdb's copy keeps in-frame clones and lacks some. This sample has some 180,000 clones, with just under 95% found just once. The sample here was peripheral blood, taken 28 days after the second dose of the MenACWY control vaccine. The receptor source for this set is an adult who received the MenACWY meningococcal vaccine as a control.

V gene TRBV5-5 combines with J gene TRBJ2-1, with TRBD1 identical over 8 bases. This CDR3 comprises 16 residues. With 0 bases clipped from V and 6 bases from J, the junction kept 8 bases outside the gene matches. Germline CDR1 reads SGHKS; CDR2 reads YYEKEE (reference sequence). The CDR3 region is CASSLVGTGMANEQFF. The CDR3 DNA is TGTGCCAGCAGCTTGGTGGGGACAGGTATGGCCAATGAGCAGTTCTTC.

The chain joins TRBV19 to TRBJ1-5; D remains unclear. CDR3 length: 15 residues. CDR1 and CDR2 (germline): LNHDA, SQIVND (reference sequence). V lost 3 bases and J lost 2, with 11 bases in between. The CDR3 protein is CASSISQPRNQPQHF. The CDR3 bases are TGTGCCAGTAGTATCTCACAGCCACGCAATCAGCCCCAGCATTTT.

The count of this clone is one. The chain couples TRBV5-6 to TRBJ1-5; D not resolved. The CDR3 is made up of 15 amino acids. V was trimmed by 4 bases and J by 0 bases, leaving 11 bases between them. Germline CDR1 and CDR2: SGHDT and YYEEEE. CDR3 residues: CASSVGSISNQPQHF. The CDR3 DNA follows: TGTGCCAGCAGCGTGGGGAGTATTAGCAATCAGCCCCAGCATTTT.

The genes are TRBV6-1 and TRBJ1-4; D is undetermined. Trimming took 0 bases from V and 8 from J, leaving 16 bases between them. The germline CDR1 and CDR2 sequences are MNHNS and SASEGT. This CDR3 has 16 residues. The chain's CDR3 is CASSEALLEDVEKLFF. For the CDR3, the DNA is TGTGCCAGCAGTGAAGCGCTTCTTGAGGACGTCGAAAAACTGTTTTTT.

J is TRBJ2-2 and V is TRBV6-2 or TRBV6-3; 8 bases are a match to TRBD1. This CDR3 is 15 amino acids long. Unmatched junction bases numbered 2, after V lost 5 bases and J lost 0 bases. The germline V gene has CDR1 MNHEY and CDR2 SVGEGT. The DNA for the CDR3 is TGTGCCAGCAGTCGGGACAGGCCGAACACCGGGGAGCTGTTTTTT. This translates into CASSRDRPNTGELFF.

The genes are TRBV6-5 and TRBJ1-5; D remains unclear. The CDR3 is 15 residues long. V was clipped by 4 bases and J by 2 bases, with 12 bases between them. Looked up from germline, CDR1 is MNHEY and CDR2 is SVGAGI. The CDR3 DNA is TGTGCCAGCAGTTCCCGGGGTTTTGGCAATCAGCCCCAGCATTTT. This translates into CASSSRGFGNQPQHF.

In DNA, the CDR3 is TGTGCCAGCAGCAGTACAGGGAACACTGAAGCTTTCTTT. Encoded protein: CASSSTGNTEAFF. The chain couples TRBV5-5 to TRBJ1-1; D is perhaps TRBD1 (5 bases). From germline, CDR1 is SGHKS and CDR2 YYEKEE (reference sequence). Between the trimmed V and J ends, which lost 4 bases and 1 base, there was a span of 8 bases. The CDR3 length is 13 residues.

V and J are TRBV15 and TRBJ1-2; D gene ambiguous. V lost 6 bases to trimming and J lost 4 bases, with 15 bases between them. The germline CDR1 and CDR2 sequences are LNHNV and YYDKDF (reference sequence). The CDR3 has 14 amino acids. DNA of the CDR3: TGTGCCACCAGAAGCGGGAGGGCCGGCTATGGCTACACCTTC. Its protein is CATRSGRAGYGYTF.

The chain carries TRBV2 and TRBJ1-4, with D uncertain. Germline CDR1 SNHLY, CDR2 FYNNEI. The CDR3 runs 14 residues. V was cut by 4 bases and J by 3 bases, with 9 bases left in between. The CDR3 spells CASSGQSPNEKLFF. CDR3 in DNA: TGTGCCAGCAGTGGGCAGAGTCCTAATGAAAAACTGTTTTTT.

The genes are TRBV6-1 and TRBJ1-5; D is unclear. Per the germline V gene, CDR1 is MNHNS and CDR2 is SASEGT. CDR3 size: 14 residues. V was trimmed by 2 bases and J by 1 base, leaving 6 bases between them. The CDR3 loop reads CASSESFSNQPQHF. Here the CDR3 DNA reads TGTGCCAGCAGTGAATCCTTCAGCAATCAGCCCCAGCATTTT.

CDR3 DNA sequence: TGTGCCAGCAGTAAGGACAGGGGAGTGGTGGAGACCCAGTACTTC. Translating gives CASSKDRGVVETQYF. This chain links TRBV27 with TRBJ2-5, with 9 bases fitting TRBD1. CDR1 MNHEY and CDR2 SMNVEV come from the germline V gene (reference sequence). The junction had 9 bases not matched to a gene; V was cut back by 5 bases and J by 5 bases. This CDR3 is 15 amino acids long.

In the case of this clone: No DNA is shown, since the ends of the CDR3 on it are uncertain; the CDR3 is the one TCRdb lists. The chain couples TRBV28 to TRBJ1-1. Per germline, CDR1 MDHEN and CDR2 SYDVKM. Counting both end residues, the CDR3 totals 12 amino acids. The CDR3: CASSSSAVEAFF.

This rearrangement joins TRBV6-5 to TRBJ2-2; TRBD2 is a possible D gene (5 bases). The CDR3 contains 16 residues. Trimming removed 2 bases at V and 7 bases at J, with 17 bases between. The V gene's germline CDR1 is MNHEY and CDR2 SVGAGI. CDR3 DNA: TGTGCCAGCAGTTACCCCCGTACGGGAAGAGGCGGGGAGCTGTTTTTT. Its translation: CASSYPRTGRGGELFF.

The chain uses TRBV27 and TRBJ2-5; 7 bases agree with TRBD1. Germline-derived CDR1 and CDR2 are MNHEY and SMNVEV (reference sequence). The V and J ends lost 2 bases and 1 base, in that order; junction bases with no gene match: 1. The CDR3 contains 14 residues. For the CDR3, the DNA is TGTGCCAGCAGTTTAACAGGGGCCCAAGAGACCCAGTACTTC. It encodes CASSLTGAQETQYF.

The genes are TRBV24-1 and TRBJ2-7, with TRBD1 matching over 9 bases. Germline CDR1 and CDR2: KGHDR and SFDVKD. The CDR3 totals 15 residues. The V and J ends lost 2 bases and 6 bases, in that order; junction bases with no gene match: 7. The CDR3 loop reads CATSDSGTGNIEQYF. The DNA for the CDR3 is TGTGCCACCAGTGATTCCGGGACAGGGAATATCGAGCAGTACTTC.

The CDR3 spells CASSLDQGFVTGELFF. The DNA of the CDR3 is TGTGCCAGCAGCTTAGATCAGGGTTTTGTTACCGGGGAGCTGTTTTTT. The rearrangement uses TRBV7-2 and TRBJ2-2; weak D call: TRBD1 (5 bases). The CDR3 runs 16 residues. Trimming took off 1 base at V and 5 bases at J, with 14 bases between the two ends. CDR1 and CDR2 (germline): SGHTA, FQGNSA.

The V gene is TRBV4-1, the J gene TRBJ1-2; D ambiguous. The CDR3 sequence is 14 residues long. V shed 1 base and J shed 4 bases, with 10 bases lying between them. CDR1 MGHRA and CDR2 YSYEKL come from the germline V gene. The CDR3 sequence is CASSQVVEGYGYTF. DNA for the CDR3: TGCGCCAGCAGCCAAGTAGTTGAGGGCTATGGCTACACCTTC.

The rearrangement links TRBV2 to TRBJ1-6, with 8 bases fitting TRBD1. This CDR3 comprises 14 residues. Germline V CDR1 and CDR2: SNHLY, FYNNEI. Trimming removed 4 bases from V and 10 bases from J; junction bases left unmatched: 6. The CDR3 DNA reads TGTGCCAGCAGTGGACAGGGGTCTGGATCACCCCTCCACTTT. Protein product: CASSGQGSGSPLHF.

The chain is built from TRBV14 and TRBJ2-2; 14 nucleotides line up with TRBD2. J lost 2 bases, V lost 4 bases, and 9 bases had no gene match. The length of the CDR3 is 19 residues. Germline V CDR1 and CDR2: SGHDN, FVKESK. The CDR3: CASSPAPGLAGANTGELFF. CDR3 nucleotides: TGTGCCAGCAGCCCCGCACCGGGACTAGCGGGGGCTAACACCGGGGAGCTGTTTTTT.

The chain uses TRBV30 and TRBJ1-4; D may be TRBD1 (5 bases). This CDR3 comprises 13 residues. CDR1 is GTSNPN, CDR2 SVGIG, per germline (reference sequence). Trimming removed 3 bases from V and 4 bases from J, with 9 bases in between. CDR3 DNA: TGTGCCTGGAGGGGGCCAGGTAATGAAAAACTGTTTTTT. Amino acids: CAWRGPGNEKLFF.

The chain has TRBV6-6 and TRBJ2-7; D remains ambiguous. V was clipped by 1 base and J by 7 bases, with 5 bases between them. Germline V gene lookup returns CDR1 MNHNY and CDR2 SVGAGI (reference sequence). The CDR3 has 11 amino acids. CDR3 sequence (DNA): TGTGCCAGCAGTTACTTGGGAGAGCAGTACTTC. This codes for CASSYLGEQYF.

The chain employs TRBV7-9 and TRBJ2-1; no reliable D call. Germline V gene sequence: CDR1 SEHNR, CDR2 FQNEAQ (reference sequence). The V gene lost 6 bases and the J gene lost 1 base, with 7 bases spanning the gap. This CDR3 is 13 amino acids long. The CDR3 bases are TGTGCCAGCAGTCTAGGTTCCTACAATGAGCAGTTCTTC. This codes for CASSLGSYNEQFF.

With respect to this clone: The same CDR3 can be traced to other DNA sequences in this sample. V usage is TRBV19 and J usage is TRBJ1-2; no clear D. This CDR3 region has 13 residues. V gave up 1 base and J gave up 2 bases, with 5 bases separating them. Germline-derived CDR1 and CDR2 are LNHDA and SQIVND (reference sequence). The CDR3 reads CASSIGGNYGYTF. The CDR3 DNA sequence: TGTGCCAGTAGTATAGGTGGCAACTATGGCTACACCTTC.

The genes are TRBV6-5 and TRBJ2-2, with 11 bases aligning to TRBD2. The V segment lost 6 bases and the J segment 1 base; nucleotides outside the gene matches: 1. The CDR3 is made up of 15 amino acids. Germline CDR1 is MNHEY and CDR2 is SVGAGI. For the CDR3, the DNA is TGTGCCAGCAGGACTAGCGGGATGAACACCGGGGAGCTGTTTTTT. Protein product: CASRTSGMNTGELFF.

V gene TRBV5-1 combines with J gene TRBJ1-4, with D hard to call. This CDR3 is built from 14 residues. The V gene's germline CDR1 is SGHRS and CDR2 YFSETQ. Trimming took off 4 bases at V and 0 bases at J, with 7 bases between the two ends. The CDR3 region has the DNA TGCGCCAGCAGCGAAACAACAACTAATGAAAAACTGTTTTTT. It specifies CASSETTTNEKLFF.

The rearrangement uses TRBV5-1 and TRBJ1-4, with D hard to call. Germline CDR1 and CDR2: SGHRS and YFSETQ. V lost 4 bases, J lost 0 bases, and 10 bases lay in between. The CDR3 has 15 amino acids. The CDR3 region is CASSELGSTNEKLFF. In DNA form, the CDR3 reads TGCGCCAGCAGCGAGCTGGGATCAACTAATGAAAAACTGTTTTTT.

The genes are TRBV9 and TRBJ2-2; 9 bases map to TRBD2. After removal of 3 bases from V and 4 bases from J, the junction contained 10 bases not matched to a gene. CDR3 length: 17 residues. Germline assignment: CDR1 SGDLS and CDR2 YYNGEE. CDR3 DNA sequence: TGTGCCAGCAGCGCTTCACCCGGGACTAGCTTCACCGGGGAGCTGTTTTTT. Residues: CASSASPGTSFTGELFF.

The chain has TRBV11-2 and TRBJ1-2, with a weak D call TRBD1 (6 bases). The germline gives CDR1 SGHAT, CDR2 FQNNGV. The CDR3 length is 14 residues. V was trimmed by 4 bases and J by 3 bases, leaving 12 bases between them. The CDR3 DNA reads TGTGCCAGCAGCTACAACAGGGTTGACTATGGCTACACCTTC. Its translation is CASSYNRVDYGYTF.

V usage is TRBV5-1 and J usage is TRBJ1-1; D is perhaps TRBD1 (5 bases). Deletions cut 3 bases from V and 5 bases from J, with 14 bases between. The germline gives CDR1 SGHRS, CDR2 YFSETQ. CDR3 length: 14 residues. The CDR3 bases are TGCGCCAGCAGCTCCGGGGGGGAGGGAACTGAAGCTTTCTTT. Its translation: CASSSGGEGTEAFF.

The V call is TRBV12-3 or TRBV12-4, the J call TRBJ1-5; D might be TRBD1 (5 bases). The ends were cut back, 6 bases at V and 5 bases at J, with 11 bases in the middle. The CDR3 contains 13 residues. The CDR3 DNA sequence: TGTGCCAGCAGAACAGGCGTACATCAGCCCCAGCATTTT. Its translation: CASRTGVHQPQHF.

This clone was detected only once. The chain links TRBV19 to TRBJ1-5; D might be TRBD1 (5 bases). V dropped 7 bases and J dropped 10 bases, with 20 bases sitting between them. The germline V gene has CDR1 LNHDA and CDR2 SQIVND (reference sequence). The CDR3 is made up of 14 amino acids. The CDR3 DNA sequence: TGTGCCAGTAAACAAGAGGGGTTTTTAAAACCCCAGCATTTT. This encodes CASKQEGFLKPQHF.

This chain uses TRBV18 with TRBJ1-5; D is unresolved. The CDR3 has 15 residues. Germline CDR1 and CDR2: KGHSH and LQKENI. Trimming pared 5 bases from V and 0 bases from J, leaving 11 bases between. In DNA form, the CDR3 reads TGTGCCAGCTCATCGGGTCAGGCTAGCAATCAGCCCCAGCATTTT. Its translation: CASSSGQASNQPQHF.